One T cell receptor (beta chain) is described in this entry. Germline V gives CDR1 MNHEY, CDR2 SMNVEV (reference sequence). CDR3 length equals 15 residues. V shed 6 bases and J 7 bases; nucleotides not matched to a gene: 6. The data stem from a study of blood T cell repertoires in COVID-19. Study background: From the United States, Italy and Spain came samples of acute and convalescent COVID-19. PBMCs, B-cell-depleted T cells, or T cells provided the cDNA or gDNA that made up the material.

Study processing details: It was from reference gene primer amplification that nucleated cell counts were estimated. TCRdb keeps only in-frame clones here, not all; method: immunoSEQ multiplex PCR. V and J calls and clone size are as listed in that table; D and trimming were resolved from the DNA. Of about 55,000 clones listed, about nine tenths are singletons. The clonotype was recovered from a man aged 40-49 years with acute or convalescent COVID-19. The chain carries TRBV27 and TRBJ2-1; 13 nucleotides agree with TRBD2. The sample consisted of peripheral blood. CDR3 region: CASSRGTSGNNEQFF. Here the CDR3 DNA reads TGTGCCAGCAGCCGAGGGACTAGCGGGAATAATGAGCAGTTCTTC.